These T cell receptor beta chains were read from a single sample in a study of blood T cell repertoires in COVID-19. TCRdb keeps only in-frame clones here, not all; method: immunoSEQ multiplex PCR. The table lists under 200,000 clones, 85% to 90% of them singletons. The sequenced sample was peripheral blood. Source of these receptors: a woman between 55 and 75 years old with COVID-19, enrolled during active disease. CDR3s include the opening cysteine and the closing phenylalanine or tryptophan. A D gene is named only where the DNA matches it firmly. Size values are once, few and many counts, or a class for expanded clones, and some rows have none.

clone_size	v_call	d_call	j_call	cdr3_nt	cdr3_aa
-	TRBV27	TRBD1	TRBJ2-1	TGTGCCAGCAAAGGGACAGGGGGCTACAATGAGCAGTTCTTC	CASKGTGGYNEQFF
few	TRBV11-3	-	TRBJ1-2	TGTGCCAGCAGTCGGGATAACTATGGCTACACCTTC	CASSRDNYGYTF
few	TRBV19	-	TRBJ2-2	TGTGCCAGTACCATCCAAGGGGTAAACACCGGGGAGCTGTTTTTT	CASTIQGVNTGELFF
-	TRBV10-3	-	TRBJ1-5	TGTGCCATCAGTGAGTCGGCAGGGTTTTCGAGGCAGCCCCAGCATTTT	CAISESAGFSRQPQHF
-	TRBV24-1	TRBD2	TRBJ2-5	TGTGCCACTTCATCGGGAGGAAACCAAGAGACCCAGTACTTC	CATSSGGNQETQYF
-	TRBV10-3	TRBD2	TRBJ2-5	TGTGCCATCAAGGCTAGCGGGAGTCGGGAGACCCAGTACTTC	CAIKASGSRETQYF
-	TRBV27	TRBD2	TRBJ2-7	TGTGCCAGCAGTTTTCGCGTCGGGACTAGCGGAACCTACGAGCAGTACTTC	CASSFRVGTSGTYEQYF
-	TRBV19	-	TRBJ1-2	TGTGCCAGTATCCCCCGCGGGGGGAACTATGGCTACACCTTC	CASIPRGGNYGYTF
-	TRBV4-1	TRBD2	TRBJ2-5	TGCGCCAGCAGCCAAGATCAACTAGCGGGAGGGCCGGGGACCCAGTACTTC	CASSQDQLAGGPGTQYF
-	TRBV3-1/TRBV3-2	TRBD2	TRBJ2-7	TGTGCCAGCAGCCAAGATAAGAATAGCGGGACATACGGCTACGAGCAGTACTTC	CASSQDKNSGTYGYEQYF
-	TRBV28	-	TRBJ1-5	TGTGCCAGCAGTTTATACAGGGTTTTTGGAAGCAATCAGCCCCAGCATTTT	CASSLYRVFGSNQPQHF
-	TRBV27	-	TRBJ1-5	TGTGCCAGCAGTTTATCGCGGCCGGGGGGCGTTGGGAATCAGCCCCAGCATTTT	CASSLSRPGGVGNQPQHF
-	TRBV24-1	TRBD1	TRBJ2-5	TGTGCCACCAGCGGAATAACAGGGGGCGGTGAGACCCAGTACTTC	CATSGITGGGETQYF
-	TRBV28	TRBD2	TRBJ2-7	TGTGCCAGCAGCCCACTTGGGAGGGTAGGGGAGCAGTACTTC	CASSPLGRVGEQYF
-	TRBV5-1	-	TRBJ1-1	TGCGCCAGCAGCGAACCGAACAGGGTTGAAGCTTTCTTT	CASSEPNRVEAFF
-	TRBV2	TRBD2	TRBJ2-1	TGTGCCAGCAGTGAAGCTGGACTAGCGGGGCAATACAATGAGCAGTTCTTC	CASSEAGLAGQYNEQFF
-	TRBV6-4	TRBD2	TRBJ2-1	TGTGCCAGCAGTCCGAGCGGGAGGGCTCGGGATGAGCAGTTCTTC	CASSPSGRARDEQFF
-	TRBV30	TRBD2	TRBJ2-1	TGTGCCTTAGCGGGAGGCTACAATGAGCAGTTCTTC	CALAGGYNEQFF
once	TRBV3-1/TRBV3-2	TRBD1	TRBJ1-5	TGTGCCAGCAGCCAGGGACAGGGTATGGCAACGCCCCAGCATTTT	CASSQGQGMATPQHF
-	TRBV6-5	TRBD1	TRBJ2-1	TGTGCCAGCAGTCGACAGGGGGCGCATAATGAGCAGTTCTTC	CASSRQGAHNEQFF
-	TRBV6-6	TRBD1	TRBJ1-4	TGTGCCAGCAGGCGGACAGGGGATAATGAAAAACTGTTTTTT	CASRRTGDNEKLFF
-	TRBV30	-	TRBJ1-3	TGTGCCGGCAGGGCCCTCTCTGGAAACACCATATATTTT	CAGRALSGNTIYF
few	TRBV19	-	TRBJ1-4	TGTGCCAGTAGTATCATCCGGGGTAATGAAAAACTGTTTTTT	CASSIIRGNEKLFF
-	TRBV5-1	-	TRBJ2-2	TGCGCCAGCAGCCTTGAGCCGGGACTGAACACCGGGGAGCTGTTTTTT	CASSLEPGLNTGELFF
-	TRBV28	-	TRBJ1-2	TGTGCCAGCAGTGGGGCGTCCACGAGTGGCTACACCTTC	CASSGASTSGYTF
once	TRBV7-2	-	TRBJ1-5	TGTGCCAGCAGCCCTGGGGGGGGCGATCAGCCCCAGCATTTT	CASSPGGGDQPQHF
-	TRBV28	TRBD1	TRBJ1-2	TGTGCCAGCAGTTTATACGGGACAGATGGCTACACCTTC	CASSLYGTDGYTF
-	TRBV28	-	TRBJ1-2	TGTGCCAGCAGTCTCGGCAGGAACTATGGCTACACCTTC	CASSLGRNYGYTF
-	TRBV7-9	-	TRBJ1-2	TGTGCCAGCAGCTTAGCCGACAGAAGGTACACCTTC	CASSLADRRYTF
-	TRBV5-1	TRBD1	TRBJ1-2	TGCGCCAGCAGCTCCGGGACAGGGCAATATGGCTACACCTTC	CASSSGTGQYGYTF
once	TRBV9	-	TRBJ2-3	TGTGCCAGCAGCCCGTGGGGGGGCACAGATACGCAGTATTTT	CASSPWGGTDTQYF
once	TRBV19	TRBD1	TRBJ1-1	TGTGCCAGTAGTCCCAACCGGGACAGGGAATACATGACTGAAGCTTTCTTT	CASSPNRDREYMTEAFF